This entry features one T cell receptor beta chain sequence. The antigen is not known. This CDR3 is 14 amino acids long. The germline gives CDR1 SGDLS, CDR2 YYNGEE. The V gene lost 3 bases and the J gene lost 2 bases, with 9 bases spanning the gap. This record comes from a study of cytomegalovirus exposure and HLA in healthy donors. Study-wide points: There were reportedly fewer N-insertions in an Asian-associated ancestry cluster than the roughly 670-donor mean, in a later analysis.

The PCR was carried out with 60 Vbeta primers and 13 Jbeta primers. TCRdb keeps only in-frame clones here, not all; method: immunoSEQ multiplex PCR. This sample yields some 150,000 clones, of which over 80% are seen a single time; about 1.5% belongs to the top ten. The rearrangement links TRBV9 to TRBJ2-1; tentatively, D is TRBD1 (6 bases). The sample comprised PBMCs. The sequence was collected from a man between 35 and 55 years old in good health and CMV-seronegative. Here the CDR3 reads CASSGTVPYNEQFF. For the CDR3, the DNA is TGTGCCAGCAGCGGGACAGTTCCCTACAATGAGCAGTTCTTC.